Described below is a single T cell receptor beta chain sequence and its context. The authors obtained PBMCs from around 10 ml of fresh peripheral blood. What was amplified from RNA transcripts were TCR beta CDR3 regions. Carried out on the TCR CDR3, a first-round RT-PCR used the HTBI primer set. A single record per CDR3 protein comes from TCRdb applying MiXCR to the multiplex PCR reads. The sample lists hundreds of thousands of distinct CDR3 sequences, around 17% occurring once. The CDR3 loop spans 16 amino acids. V lost 0 bases to trimming and J lost 3 bases; unmatched junction nucleotides: 10. Germline CDR1 is DFQATT and CDR2 is SNEGSKA (reference sequence). The data stem from a study of T cells in Graves' hyperthyroidism and ophthalmopathy.

This sequence was found in a woman younger than 30 with Graves' hyperthyroidism. The V gene is TRBV20-1, the J gene TRBJ2-7, with 8 bases identical to TRBD1. The sequencing sample was made of blood. As DNA, the CDR3 is TGCAGTGCTAGAGATCGGAGCTCCGGGACAGGCTACGAGCAGTACTTC. It encodes CSARDRSSGTGYEQYF.